The source of this T cell receptor beta chain is a study of blood T cells in healthy people across ages. This clonotype was counted only a few times. The CDR3 has 14 amino acids. The V segment lost 0 bases and the J segment 8 bases; nucleotides outside the gene matches: 6. Germline V CDR1 and CDR2: MNHNS, SASEGT. Combining a sample-barcoded 5' primer with a J-beta primer mix, a second PCR ran for roughly 6 to 11 cycles. TCRdb called the 5' RACE reads again in MiXCR, with one record for every CDR3 protein. The sample has about a million distinct CDR3 sequences; about two fifths are singletons. The genes are TRBV6-1 and TRBJ1-1; 7 bases line up with TRBD1. The sequencing input was blood. This TCR was recovered from a man aged 18 to 30 in good health. Here the CDR3 DNA reads TGTGCCAGCAGTGAAGCGGGAGGGGGCCGGGAAGCTTTCTTT. Protein product: CASSEAGGGREAFF.